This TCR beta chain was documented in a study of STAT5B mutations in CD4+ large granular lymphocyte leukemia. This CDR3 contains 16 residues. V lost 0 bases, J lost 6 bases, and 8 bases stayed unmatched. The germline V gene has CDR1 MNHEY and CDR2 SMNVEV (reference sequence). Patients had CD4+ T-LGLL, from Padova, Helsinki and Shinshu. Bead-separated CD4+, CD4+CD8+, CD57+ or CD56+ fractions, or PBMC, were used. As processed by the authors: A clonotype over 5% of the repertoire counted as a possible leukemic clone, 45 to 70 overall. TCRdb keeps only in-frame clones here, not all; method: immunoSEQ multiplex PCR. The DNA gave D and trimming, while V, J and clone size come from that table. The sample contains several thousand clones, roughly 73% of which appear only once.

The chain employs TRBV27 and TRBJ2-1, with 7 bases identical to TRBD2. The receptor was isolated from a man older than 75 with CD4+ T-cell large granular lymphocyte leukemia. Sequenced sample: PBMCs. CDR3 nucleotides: TGTGCCAGCAGTTTATCGATCCAGCGGGGCTTCAATGAGCAGTTCTTC. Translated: CASSLSIQRGFNEQFF.